This T cell receptor (beta chain) was captured in a study of T-cell reconstitution after alpha-beta-depleted transplantation in children. General study points: Alpha-beta T cells about two months after transplant reportedly derived from several hundred expanded graft clones. The study traced high day-60 TCRbeta diversity in some patients to surviving recipient T cells and thymic progenitors. Newly generated T cells supplied most T-cell counts and diversity one year post-transplant.

As it was prepared, the TCRbeta library received unique molecular identifiers. Via MiXCR, TCRdb re-called the PCR reads, giving one row per CDR3 protein. The table shows hundreds of thousands of distinct CDR3 sequences, with 10% to 15% occurring only once. In its sample, this clonotype was seen a few times. The antigen remains unidentified. CDR1 is SEHNR and CDR2 is FQNEAQ in the germline V gene (reference sequence). The CDR3 is made up of 14 amino acids. V lost 0 bases to trimming and J lost 3 bases, with 7 bases between them. This chain uses TRBV7-9 with TRBJ2-3; D ambiguous. The specimen was PBMCs, mostly from graft donor cells, collected 360 days after TCRalphabeta/CD19-depleted stem cell transplant. The sequence derives from a male patient between 5 and 17 years old who had a stem cell transplant for acute myeloid leukemia, so the T cells may come from the graft donor. This chain's CDR3 is CASSLASLTDTQYF. The CDR3 nucleotides read TGTGCCAGCAGCTTAGCGTCCCTGACAGATACGCAGTATTTT.